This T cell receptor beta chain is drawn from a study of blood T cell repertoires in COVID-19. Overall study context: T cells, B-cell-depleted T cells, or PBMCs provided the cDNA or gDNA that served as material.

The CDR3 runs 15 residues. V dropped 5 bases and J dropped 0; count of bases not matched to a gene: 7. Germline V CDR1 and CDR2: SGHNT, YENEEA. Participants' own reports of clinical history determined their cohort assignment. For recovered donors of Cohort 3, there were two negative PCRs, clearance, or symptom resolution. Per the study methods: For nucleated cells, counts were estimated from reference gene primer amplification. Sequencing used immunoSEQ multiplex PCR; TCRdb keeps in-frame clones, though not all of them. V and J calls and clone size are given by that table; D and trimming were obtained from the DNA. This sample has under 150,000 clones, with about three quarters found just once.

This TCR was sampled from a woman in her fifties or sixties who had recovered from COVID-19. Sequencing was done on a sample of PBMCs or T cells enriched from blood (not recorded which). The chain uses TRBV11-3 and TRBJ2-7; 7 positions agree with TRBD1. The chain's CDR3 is CASSKPGQHSYEQYF. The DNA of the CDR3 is TGTGCCAGCAGCAAGCCGGGACAGCACTCCTACGAGCAGTACTTC.